The 14 T cell receptor beta chains below all came from one sample that was sequenced in a study of shared clonotypes between healthy human individuals. TCRdb keeps only in-frame clones here, not all; method: immunoSEQ multiplex PCR. The sample lists some 1 million clones, 65% to 80% occurring once. The sample was memory CD4+ T cells sorted from blood. This sample's subset: CD45RA-negative fraction. All receptors derive from a man aged 18 to 35 in good health.

Concerning this clone: At one end, the junction sequence differs from germline, possibly due to a read error. This same CDR3 is encoded by further DNA sequences in the sample. This chain joins TRBV25-1 and TRBJ2-7; D assignment may be TRBD1 or TRBD2 (5 bases each). CDR1 and CDR2 from the germline V gene are MGHDK and SYGVNS. The CDR3 runs to 15 residues. The CDR3 coding sequence is TGTGCCAGCAGCGCTCCTCCGGGGACGAGCTACGAACAGTACTTC. This gives the protein CASSAPPGTSYEQYF.

The chain links TRBV6-1 to TRBJ2-3, with D tentatively TRBD1 (5 bases). Germline V CDR1 and CDR2: MNHNS, SASEGT. V was pared by 2 bases and J by 5 bases, with 14 bases between. This CDR3 comprises 15 residues. CDR3 region: CASSEQGEIGDTQYF. The CDR3 DNA is TGTGCCAGCAGTGAACAGGGTGAAATAGGAGATACGCAGTATTTT.

V is TRBV5-1 and J is TRBJ2-3; tentative D call: TRBD2 (7 bases). Germline V gene lookup returns CDR1 SGHRS and CDR2 YFSETQ. The CDR3 loop spans 13 amino acids. V lost 5 bases, J lost 4 bases, and 11 bases lay in between. This chain's CDR3 is CASRGGGADTQYF. CDR3 sequence (DNA): TGCGCCAGCAGAGGGGGAGGGGCAGATACGCAGTATTTT.

As to this clone: This sample includes further DNA sequences coding for the same CDR3. The genes are TRBV30 and TRBJ2-1, with a tentative D call TRBD1 (5 bases). This CDR3 contains 12 residues. Deletions cut 5 bases from V and 1 base from J, with 6 bases between. CDR1 is GTSNPN and CDR2 is SVGIG in the germline V gene (reference sequence). The CDR3 DNA sequence: TGTGCCTGGGCAGGGTCCTACAATGAGCAGTTCTTC. This sequence encodes CAWAGSYNEQFF.

This clone was seen only a few times. The chain links TRBV15 to TRBJ1-6; TRBD1 is a possible D gene (5 bases). V gave up 4 bases and J gave up 4 bases, with 11 bases separating them. Germline V gives CDR1 LNHNV, CDR2 YYDKDF (reference sequence). This CDR3 spans 15 amino acids. The CDR3 nucleotides read TGTGCCACCAGCATGGGGCTGGGTTATAATTCACCCCTCCACTTT. This sequence encodes CATSMGLGYNSPLHF.

Concerning this clone itself: The junction shows a germline mismatch at one end, possibly a read error. The CDR3 bases are TGCGCCAGTAGATCCGGCCTGGGGGGTCTGGCTTTCTGGGCTTTC. Translation gives CASRSGLGGLAFWAF. This chain connects TRBV5-1 to TRBJ2-6; the D gene is possibly TRBD2 (6 bases). The CDR3 length is 15 residues. Germline lookup yields CDR1 SGHRS and CDR2 YFSETQ.

This clone came up a few times. This chain uses TRBV15 with TRBJ1-5, with 8 bases identical to TRBD1. The CDR3 length is 14 residues. In germline, CDR1 is LNHNV, CDR2 YYDKDF (reference sequence). The V gene end was trimmed by 4 bases and the J gene end by 4 bases; junction bases not matched to a gene: 3. This CDR3 reads CATSIGQGNQPQHF. The DNA of the CDR3 is TGTGCCACCAGCATAGGACAGGGTAATCAGCCCCAGCATTTT.

Concerning this clone itself: A far larger clone is just one base off, so this is likely a read error. The chain uses TRBV5-8 and TRBJ2-1, with D tentatively TRBD1 (6 bases). The CDR3 is 15 residues long. Germline-derived CDR1 and CDR2 are SGHTS and YDEGEE. CDR3 DNA: TGTACCAGCAGCTTGGTTGGACAGTCCTACAATGAGCAGTTCTTC. It yields the protein CTSSLVGQSYNEQFF. The whole variable domain, remainder taken from reference TRBV5-8 and TRBJ2-1, is EAGVTQSPTHLIKTRGQQATLRCSPISGHTSVYWYQQALGLGLQFLLWYDEGEERNRGNFPPRFSGRQFPNYSSELNVNALELEDSALYLCTSSLVGQSYNEQFFGPGTRLTVL.

This chain connects TRBV28 to TRBJ1-5; no clear D gene. The germline gives CDR1 MDHEN, CDR2 SYDVKM. Trimming took off 5 bases at V and 0 bases at J, with 11 bases between the two ends. The CDR3 covers 15 residues. CDR3 loop: CASSPDGSSNQPQHF. The CDR3 DNA reads TGTGCCAGCAGTCCGGACGGGTCTAGCAATCAGCCCCAGCATTTT.

The genes are TRBV15 and TRBJ1-5, with no clear D. Trimming stripped 1 base from V and 5 bases from J, with 3 bases between. The CDR3 loop spans 12 amino acids. Germline values: CDR1 LNHNV, CDR2 YYDKDF (reference sequence). CDR3 loop: CATSRAYQPQHF. The CDR3 DNA reads TGTGCCACCAGCAGAGCGTATCAGCCCCAGCATTTT.

The sample holds one count of this clone. The chain combines TRBV6-6 with TRBJ2-1; D gene uncertain. The V end lost 0 bases, the J end lost 10 bases, and 7 bases lay between the germline ends. Germline CDR1 and CDR2: MNHNY and SVGAGI (reference sequence). CDR3 length: 12 amino acids. CDR3 sequence reads: CASSYSKREQFF. In nucleotides, the CDR3 is TGTGCCAGCAGTTACTCGAAAAGGGAGCAGTTCTTC.

In this sample, this clone turned up once. J is TRBJ1-6 and V is TRBV6-5, with TRBD1 matching over 7 bases. The ends lost 6 bases at V and 9 bases at J; junction bases unmatched: 5. CDR1 is MNHEY and CDR2 is SVGAGI in the germline V gene. The CDR3 length is 13 residues. CDR3 residues: CASRVDRASPLHF. CDR3 nucleotides: TGTGCCAGCAGAGTTGACAGGGCTTCACCCCTCCACTTT.

The J gene is TRBJ1-5, the V gene TRBV5-1; 8 nucleotides match TRBD1. Germline-derived CDR1 and CDR2 are SGHRS and YFSETQ. This CDR3 spans 15 amino acids. Germline trimming cut 1 base from V and 6 bases from J; bases unmatched to any gene: 6. CDR3 DNA sequence: TGCGCCAGCAGCTTGAGTCAGGGGGCAGGTCAGCCCCAGCATTTT. Its protein is CASSLSQGAGQPQHF.

Only a few counts were recorded for this clone. The chain uses TRBV25-1 and TRBJ1-2; 11 bases fit TRBD1. The germline gives CDR1 MGHDK, CDR2 SYGVNS. The length of the CDR3 is 16 residues. V lost 3 bases, J lost 10 bases, and 13 bases stayed unmatched. The CDR3 sequence is CASSEGDRGSFVPYTF. CDR3 DNA: TGTGCCAGCAGTGAGGGGGACAGGGGGTCTTTTGTCCCCTACACCTTC.